The TCR beta chain described here comes from a study of blood T cell repertoires in COVID-19. The wider study: PBMCs, B-cell-depleted T cells, or T cells provided the cDNA or gDNA that made up the material.

The CDR3 spans 15 residues. V shed 5 bases and J 5 bases; nucleotides not matched to a gene: 6. Germline V CDR1 and CDR2: MNHEY, SMNVEV (reference sequence). Methods used by the authors: Researchers report that nucleated cell counts were estimated from reference gene primer amplification. The method was immunoSEQ multiplex PCR; TCRdb's version includes in-frame clones alone and lacks a portion of them. The V and J calls and clone size are taken from that table; D and trimming were inferred from the DNA. The table has roughly 250,000 clones, approximately 85% seen once. Participants, about 18 to 90 years old, spanned 24 US areas. Resolution of symptoms, clearance, or two negative PCRs was present in recovered Cohort 3 donors.

The sequenced sample consisted of PBMCs or T cells enriched from blood (not recorded which). The chain has TRBV27 and TRBJ2-2, with 9 bases lining up with TRBD1. This TCR derives from a woman aged 25 to 45 who had recovered from COVID-19. CDR3 bases: TGTGCCAGCAGTAGAGAGACAGGGGGGACCGGGGAGCTGTTTTTT. This sequence encodes CASSRETGGTGELFF.